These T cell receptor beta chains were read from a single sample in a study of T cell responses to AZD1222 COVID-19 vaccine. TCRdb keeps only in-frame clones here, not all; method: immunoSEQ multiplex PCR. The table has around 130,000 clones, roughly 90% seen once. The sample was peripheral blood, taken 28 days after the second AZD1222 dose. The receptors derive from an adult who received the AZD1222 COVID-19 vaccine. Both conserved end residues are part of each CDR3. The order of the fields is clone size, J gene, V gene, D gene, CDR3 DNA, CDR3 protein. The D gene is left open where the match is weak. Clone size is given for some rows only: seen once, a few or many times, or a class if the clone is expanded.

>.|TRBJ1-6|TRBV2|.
TGTGCCAGCAGGTTAGACAGCTATAATTCACCCCTCCACTTT
CASRLDSYNSPLHF
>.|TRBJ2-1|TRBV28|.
TGTGCCAGCACCCCCGGGGGCGGCTACAATGAGCAGTTCTTC
CASTPGGGYNEQFF
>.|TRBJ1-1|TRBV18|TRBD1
TGTGCCAGCTCACCACCCTCGGGACAGGGGAGTACTGAAGCTTTCTTT
CASSPPSGQGSTEAFF
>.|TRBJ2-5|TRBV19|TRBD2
TGTGCCAGTACCCCGACTAGCGGGAGACGAGAGACCCAGTACTTC
CASTPTSGRRETQYF
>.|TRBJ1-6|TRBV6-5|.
TGTGCCACTACGGACAGTAAGGATTCACCCCTCCACTTT
CATTDSKDSPLHF
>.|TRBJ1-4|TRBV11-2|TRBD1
TGTGCCAGCAGCCTTGGGACAGTTAATGAAAAACTGTTTTTT
CASSLGTVNEKLFF
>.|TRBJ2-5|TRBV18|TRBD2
TGTGCCAGCTCACCACGTAATAGCGGGTACCAAGAGACCCAGTACTTC
CASSPRNSGYQETQYF
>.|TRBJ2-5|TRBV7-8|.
TGTGCCAGCAGCTCCCGGGACGGCGGGGCTGAGACCCAGTACTTC
CASSSRDGGAETQYF
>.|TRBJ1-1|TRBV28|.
TGTGCCAGCAGTGAGTCAGTGAACACTGAAGCTTTCTTT
CASSESVNTEAFF
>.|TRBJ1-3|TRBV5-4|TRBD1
TGTGCCAGCAGCTGGGACAGGGAGTCTGGAAACACCATATATTTT
CASSWDRESGNTIYF
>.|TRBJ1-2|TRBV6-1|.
TGTGCCAGCAGTGAATGGCCGGGCTATGGCTACACCTTC
CASSEWPGYGYTF
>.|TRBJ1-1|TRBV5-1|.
TGCGCCAGCAGCCCTGGGACAACGAACACTGAAGCTTTCTTT
CASSPGTTNTEAFF
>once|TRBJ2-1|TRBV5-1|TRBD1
TGCGCCAGCAGCTTGGATAGAGGGGGCTCCAATGAGCAGTTCTTC
CASSLDRGGSNEQFF
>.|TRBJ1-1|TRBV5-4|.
TGTGCCAGCAGCCGCCCCAAACAGGGCCACGCTGAAGCTTTCTTT
CASSRPKQGHAEAFF
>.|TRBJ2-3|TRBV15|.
TGTGCCACCAGCTATCGGGGCGGGGACACAGATACGCAGTATTTT
CATSYRGGDTDTQYF
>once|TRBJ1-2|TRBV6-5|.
TGTGCCAGCAGCCCAGCCGGGGGGGGCTACACCTTC
CASSPAGGGYTF
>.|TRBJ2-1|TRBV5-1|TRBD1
TGCGCCAGCAGCGAGCAACCGGGACAGCACTACAATGAGCAGTTCTTC
CASSEQPGQHYNEQFF
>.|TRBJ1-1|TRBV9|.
TGTGCCAGCAGCCCCCGTGGGGTGAACACTGAAGCTTTCTTT
CASSPRGVNTEAFF
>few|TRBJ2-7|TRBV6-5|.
TGTGCCAGCAGTTACTCGAGACAGTACGAGCAGTACTTC
CASSYSRQYEQYF
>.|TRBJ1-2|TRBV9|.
TGTGCCAGCAGCGTTGGCGGGACAAACTATGGCTACACCTTC
CASSVGGTNYGYTF
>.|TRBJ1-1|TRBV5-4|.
TGTGCCAGCAGCTCTTACAGCCGAACCATGAACACTGAAGCTTTCTTT
CASSSYSRTMNTEAFF
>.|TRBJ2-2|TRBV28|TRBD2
TGTGCCAGCAGTTCGCCCGCGGGGGGCGGACCGGGCACCGGGGAGCTGTTTTTT
CASSSPAGGGPGTGELFF
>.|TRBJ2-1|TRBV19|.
TGTGCCAGTAGTATGTGGGACAATGAGCAGTTCTTC
CASSMWDNEQFF
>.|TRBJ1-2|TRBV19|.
TGTGCCAGTAGTATTGGGGCCTACCGGGACAAGGCCTTC
CASSIGAYRDKAF
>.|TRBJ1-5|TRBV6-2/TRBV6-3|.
TGTGCCAGCAGTTACACGAGGTTTAGCAATCAGCCCCAGCATTTT
CASSYTRFSNQPQHF
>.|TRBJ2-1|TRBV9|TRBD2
TGTGCCAGCAGCGTAACAGCGGGGGGGTACAATGAGCAGTTCTTC
CASSVTAGGYNEQFF
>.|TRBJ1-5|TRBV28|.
TGTGCCAGCAGTTTTCTGATGACGCCCCAGCATTTT
CASSFLMTPQHF